This T cell receptor beta chain derives from a study of blood T cell repertoires in COVID-19. Study in general: The United States, Italy and Spain were the sources of the acute and convalescent COVID-19 samples. Nucleic acid was either cDNA or gDNA, and it came from T cells, B-cell-depleted T cells, or PBMCs.

CDR1 and CDR2 (germline): KGHSH, LQKENI. J was trimmed by 3 bases and V by 3 bases; bases with no gene match: 2. The length of the CDR3 is 15 residues. Original methodology: Researchers report that nucleated cell counts were estimated from reference gene primer amplification. The assay was immunoSEQ multiplex PCR, and TCRdb's table has in-frame clones only and misses some. V, J and clone size are taken as reported in that table, and D and trimming were inferred from the DNA itself. The sample gives around 68,000 clones, over 75% of which show up once; roughly 2.4% is in the top ten. The sample consisted of peripheral blood. The gene calls are TRBV18 and TRBJ2-2, with TRBD1 matching over 9 bases. The sequence was collected from a human donor in a cohort sampled during active COVID-19. CDR3 residues: CASSPWTGDTGELFF. CDR3 nucleotide sequence: TGTGCCAGCTCACCCTGGACAGGGGACACCGGGGAGCTGTTTTTT.